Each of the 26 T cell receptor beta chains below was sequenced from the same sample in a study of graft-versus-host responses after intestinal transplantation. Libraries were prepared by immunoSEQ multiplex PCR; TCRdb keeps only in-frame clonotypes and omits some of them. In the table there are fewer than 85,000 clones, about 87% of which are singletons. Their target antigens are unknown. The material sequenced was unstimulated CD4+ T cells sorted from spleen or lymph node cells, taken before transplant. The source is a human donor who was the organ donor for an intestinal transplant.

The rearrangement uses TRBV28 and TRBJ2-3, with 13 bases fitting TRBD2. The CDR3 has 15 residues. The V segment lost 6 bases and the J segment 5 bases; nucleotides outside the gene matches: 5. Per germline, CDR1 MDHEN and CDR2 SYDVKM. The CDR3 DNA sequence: TGTGCCAGCAGAACTAGCGGGGGGGCCGAAGATACGCAGTATTTT. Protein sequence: CASRTSGGAEDTQYF.

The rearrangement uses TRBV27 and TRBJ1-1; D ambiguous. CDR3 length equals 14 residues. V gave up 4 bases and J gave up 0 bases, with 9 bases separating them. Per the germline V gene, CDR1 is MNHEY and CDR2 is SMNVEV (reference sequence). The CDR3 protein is CASSYSQLNTEAFF. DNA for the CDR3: TGTGCCAGCAGTTATTCTCAGTTGAACACTGAAGCTTTCTTT.

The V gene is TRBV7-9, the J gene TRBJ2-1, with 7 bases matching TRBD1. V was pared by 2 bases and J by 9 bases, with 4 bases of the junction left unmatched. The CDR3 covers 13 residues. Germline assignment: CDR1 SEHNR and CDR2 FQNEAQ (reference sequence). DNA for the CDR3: TGTGCCAGCAGCTTAATACAGGGGCTTGAGCAGTTCTTC. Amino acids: CASSLIQGLEQFF.

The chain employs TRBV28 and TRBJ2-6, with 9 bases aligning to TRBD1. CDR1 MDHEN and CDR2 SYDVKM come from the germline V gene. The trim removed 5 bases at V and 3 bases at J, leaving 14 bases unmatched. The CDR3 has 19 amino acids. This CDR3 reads CASSRGQGSLRVGANVLTF. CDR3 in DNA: TGTGCCAGCAGTCGAGGACAGGGGAGTTTGAGGGTTGGGGCCAACGTCCTGACTTTC.

This CDR3 is CAWSEKGPSGYTF. In nucleotides, the CDR3 is TGTGCCTGGAGTGAGAAGGGGCCGAGTGGCTACACCTTC. The chain has TRBV30 and TRBJ1-2, with a possible D match to TRBD1 (5 bases). Germline lookup yields CDR1 GTSNPN and CDR2 SVGIG (reference sequence). The CDR3 extends over 13 amino acids. V dropped 1 base and J dropped 7 bases, with 13 bases sitting between them. Together with reference TRBV30 and TRBJ1-2, the CDR3 gives the full variable domain: SQTIHQWPATLVQPVGSPLSLECTVEGTSNPNLYWYRQAAGRGLQLLFYSVGIGQISSEVPQNLSASRPQDRQFILSSKKLLLSDSGFYLCAWSEKGPSGYTFGSGTRLTVV.

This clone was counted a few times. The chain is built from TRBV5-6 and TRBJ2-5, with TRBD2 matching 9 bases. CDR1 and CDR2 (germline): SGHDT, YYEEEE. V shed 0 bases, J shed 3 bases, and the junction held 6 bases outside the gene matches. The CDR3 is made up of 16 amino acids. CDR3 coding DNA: TGTGCCAGCAGCTTGGGGGTCGGCGGGGGGGAAGAGACCCAGTACTTC. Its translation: CASSLGVGGGEETQYF. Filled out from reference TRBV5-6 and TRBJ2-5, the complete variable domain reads DAGVTQSPTHLIKTRGQQVTLRCSPKSGHDTVSWYQQALGQGPQFIFQYYEEEERQRGNFPDRFSGHQFPNYSSELNVNALLLGDSALYLCASSLGVGGGEETQYFGPGTRLLVL.

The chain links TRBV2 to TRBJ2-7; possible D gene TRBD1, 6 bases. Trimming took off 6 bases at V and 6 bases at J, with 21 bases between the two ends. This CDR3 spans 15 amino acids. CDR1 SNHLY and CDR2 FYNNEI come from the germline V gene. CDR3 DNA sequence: TGTGCCAGCAGACCTGGCCTAGGGGCAGGGGTCGAGCAGTACGTC. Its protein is CASRPGLGAGVEQYV.

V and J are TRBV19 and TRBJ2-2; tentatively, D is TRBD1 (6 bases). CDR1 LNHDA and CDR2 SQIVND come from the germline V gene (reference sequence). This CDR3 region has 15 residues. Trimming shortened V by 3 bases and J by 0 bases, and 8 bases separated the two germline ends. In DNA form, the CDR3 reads TGTGCCAGTAGTATCAGGGGCCCGAACACCGGGGAGCTGTTTTTT. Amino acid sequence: CASSIRGPNTGELFF.

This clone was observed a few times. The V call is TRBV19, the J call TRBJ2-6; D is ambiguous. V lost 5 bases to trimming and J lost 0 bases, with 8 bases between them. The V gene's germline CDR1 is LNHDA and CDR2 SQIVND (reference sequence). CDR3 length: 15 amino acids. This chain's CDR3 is CASSDGNSGANVLTF. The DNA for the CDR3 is TGTGCCAGTAGTGATGGCAACTCTGGGGCCAACGTCCTGACTTTC.

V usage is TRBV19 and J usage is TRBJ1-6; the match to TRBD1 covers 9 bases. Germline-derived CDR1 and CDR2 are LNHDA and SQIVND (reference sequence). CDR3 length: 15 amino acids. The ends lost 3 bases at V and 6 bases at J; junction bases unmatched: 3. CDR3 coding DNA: TGTGCCAGTAGTATGGGACAGGGCCTTAATTCACCCCTCCACTTT. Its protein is CASSMGQGLNSPLHF.

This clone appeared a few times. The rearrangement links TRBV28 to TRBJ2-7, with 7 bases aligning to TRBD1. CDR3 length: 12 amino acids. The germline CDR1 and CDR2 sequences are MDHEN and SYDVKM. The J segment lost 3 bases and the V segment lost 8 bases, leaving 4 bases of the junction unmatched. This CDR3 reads CASLGQNYEQYV. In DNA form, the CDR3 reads TGTGCCAGCCTGGGACAGAACTACGAGCAGTACGTC.

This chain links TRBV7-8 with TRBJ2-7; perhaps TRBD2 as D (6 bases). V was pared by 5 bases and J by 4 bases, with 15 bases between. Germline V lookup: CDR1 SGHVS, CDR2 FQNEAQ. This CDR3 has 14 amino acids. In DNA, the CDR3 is TGTGCCAGCAGCACCCAGGGAAGCGGGTACGAGCAGTACGTC. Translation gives CASSTQGSGYEQYV.

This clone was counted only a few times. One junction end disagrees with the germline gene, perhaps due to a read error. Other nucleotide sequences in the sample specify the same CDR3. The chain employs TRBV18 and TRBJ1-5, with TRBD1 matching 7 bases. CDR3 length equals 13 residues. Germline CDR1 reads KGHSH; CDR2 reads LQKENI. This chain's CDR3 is CASSPQGNQPQHF. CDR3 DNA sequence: TGTGCCAGCTCGCCACAGGGGAATCAGCCCCAGCATTTT.

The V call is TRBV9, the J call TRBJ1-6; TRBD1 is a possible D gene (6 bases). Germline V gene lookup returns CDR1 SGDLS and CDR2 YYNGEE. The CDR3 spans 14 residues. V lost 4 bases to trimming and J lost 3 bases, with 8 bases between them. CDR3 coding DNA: TGTGCCAGCAGCCAGGACAGCTATAATTCACCCCTCCACTTT. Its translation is CASSQDSYNSPLHF.

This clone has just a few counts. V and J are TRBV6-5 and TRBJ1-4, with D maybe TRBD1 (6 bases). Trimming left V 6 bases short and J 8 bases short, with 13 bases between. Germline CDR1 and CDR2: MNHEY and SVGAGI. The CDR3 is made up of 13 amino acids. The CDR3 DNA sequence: TGTGCCAGCAGCCGAGCAAGGGGGGAAAAACTGTTTTTT. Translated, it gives CASSRARGEKLFF.

CDR3 sequence: CASSQEGGNSYNEQFF. The CDR3, as DNA: TGTGCCAGCAGCCAAGAAGGCGGGAACTCCTACAATGAGCAGTTCTTC. This sequence joins TRBV4-2 and TRBJ2-1; maybe TRBD2 (6 bases). The germline V and J ends were trimmed by 0 bases and 0 bases, with 9 bases remaining between them. Germline-derived CDR1 and CDR2 are LGHNA and YNFKEQ. CDR3 length: 16 residues.

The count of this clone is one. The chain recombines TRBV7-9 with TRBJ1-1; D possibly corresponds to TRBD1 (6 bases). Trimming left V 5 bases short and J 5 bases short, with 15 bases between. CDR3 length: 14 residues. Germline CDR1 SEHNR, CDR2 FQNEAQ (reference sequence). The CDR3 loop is CASSPGAGATEAFF. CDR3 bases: TGTGCCAGCAGCCCTGGGGCAGGGGCGACTGAAGCTTTCTTT. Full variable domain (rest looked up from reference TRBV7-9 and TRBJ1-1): DTGVSQNPRHKITKRGQNVTFRCDPISEHNRLYWYRQTLGQGPEFLTYFQNEAQLEKSRLLSDRFSAERPKGSFSTLEIQRTEQGDSAMYLCASSPGAGATEAFFGQGTRLTVV.

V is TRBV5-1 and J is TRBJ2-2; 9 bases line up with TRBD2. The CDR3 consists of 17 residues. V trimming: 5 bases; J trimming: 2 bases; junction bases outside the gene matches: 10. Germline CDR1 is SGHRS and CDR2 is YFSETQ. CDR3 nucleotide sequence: TGCGCCAGCAGTCCCGGGACTAGCTCCGGAAACACCGGGGAGCTGTTTTTT. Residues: CASSPGTSSGNTGELFF.

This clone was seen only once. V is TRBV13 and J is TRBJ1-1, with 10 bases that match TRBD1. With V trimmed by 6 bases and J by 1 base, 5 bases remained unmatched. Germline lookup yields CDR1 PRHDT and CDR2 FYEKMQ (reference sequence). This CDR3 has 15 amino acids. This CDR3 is CASRERDRGNTEAFF. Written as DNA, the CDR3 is TGTGCCAGCAGAGAGAGGGACAGGGGGAACACTGAAGCTTTCTTT.

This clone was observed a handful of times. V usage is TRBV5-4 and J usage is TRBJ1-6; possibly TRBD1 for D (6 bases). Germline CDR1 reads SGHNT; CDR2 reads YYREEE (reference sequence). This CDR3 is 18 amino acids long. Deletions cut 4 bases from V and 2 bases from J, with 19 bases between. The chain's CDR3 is CASSPSGGTGTYNSPLHF. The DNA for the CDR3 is TGTGCCAGCAGCCCCTCAGGCGGAACAGGGACCTATAATTCACCCCTCCACTTT.

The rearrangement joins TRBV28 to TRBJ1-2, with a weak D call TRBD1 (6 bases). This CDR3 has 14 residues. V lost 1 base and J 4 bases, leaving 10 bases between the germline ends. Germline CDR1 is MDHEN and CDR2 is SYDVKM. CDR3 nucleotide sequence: TGTGCCAGCAGTTTATCCAGGGGTGGCTATGGCTACACCTTC. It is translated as CASSLSRGGYGYTF.

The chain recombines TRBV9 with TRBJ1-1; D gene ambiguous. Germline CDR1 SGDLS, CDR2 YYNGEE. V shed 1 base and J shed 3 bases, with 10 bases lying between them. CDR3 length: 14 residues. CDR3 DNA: TGTGCCAGCAGCGTAAATTTACTGGACACTGAAGCTTTCTTT. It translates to CASSVNLLDTEAFF.

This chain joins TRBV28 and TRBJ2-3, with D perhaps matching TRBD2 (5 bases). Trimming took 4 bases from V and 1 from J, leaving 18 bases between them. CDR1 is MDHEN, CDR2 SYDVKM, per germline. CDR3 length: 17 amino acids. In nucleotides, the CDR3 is TGTGCCAGCAGTTCCCCTCCCGGGGTCTACCGCACAGATACGCAGTATTTT. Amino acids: CASSSPPGVYRTDTQYF.

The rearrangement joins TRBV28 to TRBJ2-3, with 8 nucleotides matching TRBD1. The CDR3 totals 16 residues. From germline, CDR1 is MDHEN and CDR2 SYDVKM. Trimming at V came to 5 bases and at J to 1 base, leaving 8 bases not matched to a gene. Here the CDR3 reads CASSARTGLGTDTQYF. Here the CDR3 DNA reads TGTGCCAGCAGTGCACGGACAGGGTTAGGCACAGATACGCAGTATTTT.

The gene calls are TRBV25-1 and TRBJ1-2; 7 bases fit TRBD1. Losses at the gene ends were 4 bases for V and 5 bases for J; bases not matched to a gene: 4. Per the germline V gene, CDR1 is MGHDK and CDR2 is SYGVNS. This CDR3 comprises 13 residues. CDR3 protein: CASSAHRGYGYTF. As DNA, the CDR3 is TGTGCCAGCAGTGCCCACAGGGGTTATGGCTACACCTTC.

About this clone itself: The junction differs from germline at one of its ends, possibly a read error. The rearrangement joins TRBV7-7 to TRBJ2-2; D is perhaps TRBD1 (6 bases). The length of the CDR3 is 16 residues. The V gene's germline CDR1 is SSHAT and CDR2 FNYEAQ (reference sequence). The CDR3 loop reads CASSAAAGVGAGELFF. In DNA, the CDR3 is TGTGCTAGCAGCGCGGCGGCAGGGGTTGGCGCCGGGGAGCTGTTTTTT.